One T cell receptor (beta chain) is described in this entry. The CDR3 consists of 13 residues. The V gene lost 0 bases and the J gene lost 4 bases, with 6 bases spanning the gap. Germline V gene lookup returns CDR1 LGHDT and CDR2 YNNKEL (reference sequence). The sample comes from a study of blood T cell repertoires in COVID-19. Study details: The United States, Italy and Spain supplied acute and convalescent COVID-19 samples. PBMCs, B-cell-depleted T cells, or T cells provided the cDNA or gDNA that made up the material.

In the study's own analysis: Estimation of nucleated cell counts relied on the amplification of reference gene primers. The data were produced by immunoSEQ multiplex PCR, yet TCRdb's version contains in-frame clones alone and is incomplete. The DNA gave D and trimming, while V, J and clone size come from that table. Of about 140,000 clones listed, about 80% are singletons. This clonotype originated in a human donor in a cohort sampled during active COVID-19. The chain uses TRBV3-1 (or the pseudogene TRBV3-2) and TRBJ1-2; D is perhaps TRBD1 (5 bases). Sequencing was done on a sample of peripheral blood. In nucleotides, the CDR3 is TGTGCCAGCAGCCAAGAGGGGGGCTATGGCTACACCTTC. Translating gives CASSQEGGYGYTF.